Sequencing of this T cell receptor beta chain was carried out in a study of OX40 agonist ivuxolimab in advanced cancers. Looking at the study overall: An anti-OX40 (CD134) antibody with agonistic activity, ivuxolimab, was administered to patients.

This table comes from immunoSEQ multiplex PCR, and its TCRdb copy is limited to in-frame clones, with some not included. The data contain roughly 90,000 clones, roughly 91% of them singletons. CDR1 is SGHRS, CDR2 YFSETQ, per germline. The CDR3 runs 18 residues. Trimming cost V 4 bases and J 2 bases; bases outside gene matches: 10. Worth noting for this clone: The antigen is not known.

Whole-study findings and limits: Expanded peripheral T cells had an undetermined antigen specificity. Expanded clones were, on average, more numerous among CD8+ T cells than CD4+.

This TCR was recovered from an adult with an advanced solid tumor such as melanoma, head and neck, liver or kidney cancer. The chain has TRBV5-1 and TRBJ2-3; 13 bases agree with TRBD2. This sample comprised CD4+ or CD8+ T cells sorted from blood, obtained in a trial of the OX40 agonist ivuxolimab. CDR3 protein: CASSPTSGRIPSTDTQYF. Written as DNA, the CDR3 is TGCGCCAGCAGCCCGACTAGCGGGAGGATCCCATCCACAGATACGCAGTATTTT.